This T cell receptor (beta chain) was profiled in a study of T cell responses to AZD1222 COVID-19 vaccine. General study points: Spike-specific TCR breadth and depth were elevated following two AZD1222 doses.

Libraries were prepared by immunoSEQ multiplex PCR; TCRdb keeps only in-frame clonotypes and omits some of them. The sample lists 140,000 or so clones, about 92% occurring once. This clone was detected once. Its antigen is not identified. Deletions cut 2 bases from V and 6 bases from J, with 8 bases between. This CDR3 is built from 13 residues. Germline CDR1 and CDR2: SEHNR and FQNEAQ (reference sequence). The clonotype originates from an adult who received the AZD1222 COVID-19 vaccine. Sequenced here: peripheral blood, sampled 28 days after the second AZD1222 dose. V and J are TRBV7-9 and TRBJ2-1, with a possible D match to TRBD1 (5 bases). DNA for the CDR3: TGTGCCAGCAGCTTATCCAGGGTCAATGAGCAGTTCTTC. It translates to CASSLSRVNEQFF.